The 17 T cell receptor beta chains presented below share a single source sample, sequenced in a study of monozygotic twins with inflammatory bowel disease. TCRdb reworked the 5' RACE reads into one entry per CDR3 protein, no DNA. The sample totals fewer than 550,000 distinct CDR3 sequences. Sequenced: blood. The receptor source for this set is a human donor with ulcerative colitis or Crohn's disease, or a healthy co-twin of an affected twin (not recorded which).

V is TRBV7-2 and J is TRBJ2-1. The CDR3 loop spans 16 amino acids. Germline V gives CDR1 SGHTA, CDR2 FQGNSA. The CDR3 here is CASSLSARPPYNEQFF.

The chain is built from TRBV7-9 and TRBJ1-1; TCRdb reports TRBD1, a call that lacks DNA to check it against. The length of the CDR3 is 13 residues. Germline V gene data show CDR1 as SEHNR and CDR2 as FQNEAQ (reference sequence). The CDR3 region is CASSLQGNTEAFF.

The chain is built from TRBV20-1 and TRBJ1-6. The CDR3 has 17 amino acids. Germline CDR1 DFQATT, CDR2 SNEGSKA (reference sequence). CDR3 in amino acids: CSARDRRSASYNSPLHF.

This rearrangement joins TRBV12-3 or TRBV12-4 to TRBJ2-2; with no DNA, the TCRdb D assignment of TRBD1 cannot be verified. The CDR3 length is 13 residues. CDR3 region: CASTRGDTGELFF.

The chain couples TRBV6-2 or TRBV6-3 to TRBJ1-5; without DNA, the TCRdb call of TRBD1 cannot be checked. The CDR3 has 15 amino acids. Germline loops: CDR1 MNHEY, CDR2 SVGEGT. The CDR3 region is CASSYDDRERQPQHF.

V and J are TRBV12-3 or TRBV12-4 and TRBJ2-3; the TRBD1 assignment by TCRdb is unverifiable without DNA. The CDR3 has 13 amino acids. The CDR3 is CASTGTGADTQYF.

The rearrangement uses TRBV29-1 and TRBJ2-2; the D gene TCRdb calls, TRBD2, cannot be checked with no DNA. Germline V gene sequence: CDR1 SQVTM, CDR2 ANQGSEA. This CDR3 has 11 amino acids. The CDR3 loop is CCGGLAGELFF.

The CDR3 loop reads CASSFAGAGTEAFF. V usage is TRBV6-2 or TRBV6-3 and J usage is TRBJ1-1; TCRdb's D call, TRBD1, is unchecked because there is no DNA. The CDR3 loop spans 14 amino acids. Germline V lookup: CDR1 MNHEY, CDR2 SVGEGT.

V usage is TRBV5-4 and J usage is TRBJ2-3; TCRdb names TRBD2, which stays unverified in the absence of DNA. The germline CDR1 and CDR2 sequences are SGHNT and YYREEE (reference sequence). This CDR3 is built from 15 residues. CDR3 residues: CASRLDREVTDTQYF.

The chain is built from TRBV29-1 and TRBJ1-2. CDR1 SQVTM and CDR2 ANQGSEA come from the germline V gene. The CDR3 consists of 11 residues. CDR3 region: CSVVTLYGYTF.

CDR3 region: CAWSVPPSLHNTGELFF. The chain is built from TRBV30 and TRBJ2-2; there is no DNA to check the TCRdb D call of TRBD1. The CDR3 is made up of 17 amino acids. From germline, CDR1 is GTSNPN and CDR2 SVGIG (reference sequence).

J is TRBJ2-7 and V is TRBV28; TCRdb names TRBD1, which stays unverified in the absence of DNA. Germline CDR1 reads MDHEN; CDR2 reads SYDVKM. This CDR3 comprises 15 residues. The CDR3 sequence is CASSPPGGRIHEQYF. The variable domain in full, completed from reference TRBV28 and TRBJ2-7, reads DVKVTQSSRYLVKRTGEKVFLECVQDMDHENMFWYRQDPGLGLRLIYFSYDVKMKEKGDIPEGYSVSREKKERFSLILESASTNQTSMYLCASSPPGGRIHEQYFGPGTRLTVT.

The rearrangement joins TRBV5-1 to TRBJ2-7. This CDR3 comprises 15 residues. The germline CDR1 and CDR2 sequences are SGHRS and YFSETQ. CDR3 amino acids: CASSLEPNLALEQYF.

The chain carries TRBV6-1 and TRBJ1-1; the TCRdb D gene call, TRBD1, has no DNA to confirm it. The CDR3 is 12 residues long. The germline CDR1 and CDR2 sequences are MNHNS and SASEGT. This chain's CDR3 is CASRGTNTEAFF.

The chain uses TRBV27 and TRBJ2-5; the TCRdb D gene call, TRBD2, has no DNA to confirm it. This CDR3 comprises 12 residues. Germline CDR1 reads MNHEY; CDR2 reads SMNVEV (reference sequence). The CDR3 loop is CAMPLSQETQYF.

V is TRBV20-1 and J is TRBJ2-5; as DNA is missing, the TRBD2 call by TCRdb cannot be tested. Per the germline V gene, CDR1 is DFQATT and CDR2 is SNEGSKA (reference sequence). The CDR3 loop spans 13 amino acids. The CDR3 sequence: CSARAGRSFGQYF.

This sequence joins TRBV28 and TRBJ1-2; TCRdb reports TRBD1, a call that lacks DNA to check it against. The CDR3 runs to 17 residues. Germline V gives CDR1 MDHEN, CDR2 SYDVKM. CDR3 amino acids: CASSLAGQGGRDYGYTF.